This TCR beta chain was retrieved from a study of blood T cell repertoires in COVID-19. The data were produced by immunoSEQ multiplex PCR, yet TCRdb's version contains in-frame clones alone and is incomplete. The sample comprises roughly 110,000 clones, around 80% of which are singletons, and approximately 4.5% rests with the top ten. This clone came up a few times. Trimming stripped 8 bases from V and 1 base from J, with 11 bases between. CDR3 length: 13 amino acids. This TCR derives from a man aged 65-85 years with acute or convalescent COVID-19. The gene calls are TRBV12-3 or TRBV12-4 and TRBJ1-2; D gene unclear. Input material: peripheral blood. CDR3 region: CASGTEINYGYTF. The CDR3 DNA reads TGTGCCAGCGGAACGGAGATTAACTATGGCTACACCTTC.